This TCR beta chain originates from a study of lymphopenia after photon versus proton radiotherapy. With respect to this clone: The target antigen is unknown.

CDR1 is SGHAT and CDR2 is FQNNGV in the germline V gene. This CDR3 comprises 16 residues. Trimming pared 5 bases from V and 4 bases from J, leaving 18 bases between. Sequenced by immunoSEQ multiplex PCR; TCRdb stores in-frame clones only, minus some. This sample has 25,000 to 30,000 clones, with 83% found just once. General observations from the study: Photon-treated patients lost naive T cells and TCR diversity; proton-treated stayed stable. Post-nadir diversity loss with photons came from oligoclonal expansion, particularly CD8+ Temra cells. Post-nadir TCR diversity decline inversely tracked overall survival among those who died. Only patients who died were analyzed for survival; proton advantage is unproven.

The sequence derives from a woman between 45 and 65 years old with pancreatic cancer. The gene calls are TRBV11-2 and TRBJ2-1; D is possibly TRBD1 (6 bases). Sequenced here: peripheral blood, sampled from a patient treated with photon-based radiotherapy. For the CDR3, the DNA is TGTGCCAGCAGCCTTTTCTCGACAGGTCCGTACAATGAGCAGTTCTTC. Amino acids: CASSLFSTGPYNEQFF.